This TCR beta chain was captured by sequencing in a study of blood T cells in healthy people across ages. The CDR3 runs to 15 residues. The V gene's germline CDR1 is SGHTA and CDR2 FQGNSA. V was cut by 2 bases and J by 7 bases, with 12 bases left in between. A J-beta primer mix and a sample-barcoded 5' primer were used in a second PCR of about 7 to 12 cycles. From the 5' RACE reads, TCRdb called clonotypes with MiXCR, one entry per CDR3 protein. The profile shows 1,500,000 or so distinct CDR3 sequences, approximately 39% of them singletons. This chain links TRBV7-2 with TRBJ1-6; D gene ambiguous. The origin of this receptor is a woman between 18 and 29 years old in good health. Sample: blood. The CDR3 sequence: CASSLRVSLNSPLHF. The CDR3 nucleotides read TGTGCCAGCAGCTTAAGGGTCAGCCTAAATTCACCCCTCCACTTT. Complete variable domain (other parts from reference TRBV7-2 and TRBJ1-6): GAGVSQSPSNKVTEKGKDVELRCDPISGHTALYWYRQSLGQGLEFLIYFQGNSAPDKSGLPSDRFSAERTGGSVSTLTIQRTQQEDSAVYLCASSLRVSLNSPLHFGNGTRLTVT.